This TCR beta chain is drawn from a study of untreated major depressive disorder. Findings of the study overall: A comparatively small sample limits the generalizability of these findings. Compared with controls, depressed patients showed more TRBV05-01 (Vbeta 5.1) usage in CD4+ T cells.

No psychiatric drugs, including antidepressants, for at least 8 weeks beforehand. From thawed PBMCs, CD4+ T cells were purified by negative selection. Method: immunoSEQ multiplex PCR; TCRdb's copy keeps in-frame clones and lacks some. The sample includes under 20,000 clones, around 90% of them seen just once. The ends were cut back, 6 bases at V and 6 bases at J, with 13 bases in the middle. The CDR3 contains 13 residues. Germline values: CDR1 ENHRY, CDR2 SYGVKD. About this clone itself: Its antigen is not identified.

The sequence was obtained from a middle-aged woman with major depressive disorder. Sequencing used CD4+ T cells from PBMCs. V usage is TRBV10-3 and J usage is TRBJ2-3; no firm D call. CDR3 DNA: TGTGCCATCAGGGGGAATACTATGGATACGCAGTATTTT. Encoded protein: CAIRGNTMDTQYF.